What follows are 19 T cell receptor beta chains derived from one specimen sequenced in a study of T cells in Graves' hyperthyroidism and ophthalmopathy. Researchers took RNA transcripts and amplified the TCR beta CDR3 regions from them. A set of HTBI primers served as the primers for a first-round RT-PCR of the TCR CDR3. Each CDR3 protein is one row after TCRdb ran MiXCR on the multiplex PCR reads. Of about 270,000 distinct CDR3 sequences listed, 25% were seen once; the top ten hold 20% to 30%. Sequencing was performed on blood. Receptor source: a man in his forties with Graves' hyperthyroidism that later progressed to Graves' ophthalmopathy.

This clonotype was counted many times. The chain couples TRBV20-1 to TRBJ2-5; TRBD2 matches at 8 bases. J gave up 2 bases and V 6 bases, and 5 bases lay outside the gene matches. Germline loops: CDR1 DFQATT, CDR2 SNEGSKA (reference sequence). The CDR3 has 13 amino acids. The CDR3 reads CSALLAVQETQYF. The CDR3 DNA is TGCAGTGCCTTACTAGCGGTGCAAGAGACCCAGTACTTC.

The CDR3 DNA follows: TGTGCCAGCAGCCCAGGGGAGGCGGCCGTGCCCTACGAGCAGTACTTC. It encodes CASSPGEAAVPYEQYF. The chain is built from TRBV11-1 and TRBJ2-7; TRBD1 or TRBD2 may be the D gene (6 bases each). Trimming left V 5 bases short and J 2 bases short, with 19 bases between. The CDR3 is 16 residues long. The germline V gene has CDR1 SGHAT and CDR2 FQDESV (reference sequence). The whole variable domain, filled in from reference TRBV11-1 and TRBJ2-7, reads EAEVAQSPRYKITEKSQAVAFWCDPISGHATLYWYRQILGQGPELLVQFQDESVVDDSQLPKDRFSAERLKGVDSTLKIQPAELGDSAMYLCASSPGEAAVPYEQYFGPGTRLTVT.

This clonotype was detected ten times or more. The chain uses TRBV7-2 and TRBJ2-5; 7 positions match TRBD2. Trimming cost V 6 bases and J 0 bases; bases outside gene matches: 7. The CDR3 loop spans 15 amino acids. Per germline, CDR1 SGHTA and CDR2 FQGNSA. The CDR3 region is CASSPLAEYQETQYF. The CDR3 nucleotides are TGTGCCAGCAGTCCCCTAGCGGAATACCAAGAGACCCAGTACTTC.

This clonotype has a count of ten or more. The chain links TRBV28 to TRBJ2-7; maybe TRBD1 (6 bases). The CDR3 has 14 amino acids. Trimming left V 1 base short and J 11 bases short, with 18 bases between. Germline V CDR1 and CDR2: MDHEN, SYDVKM. CDR3 coding DNA: TGTGCCAGCAGTTTATCTTCTCGGCAGTCAGGGGAGTACTTC. This encodes CASSLSSRQSGEYF.

This clonotype came up many times. The chain employs TRBV3-1 and TRBJ2-5; 7 positions match TRBD1. Germline CDR1 and CDR2: LGHDT and YNNKEL (reference sequence). CDR3 length: 15 amino acids. Trimming took 4 bases from V and 2 from J; bases not matched to a gene: 7. The CDR3 protein is CASSLPQGIQETQYF. The CDR3 DNA reads TGTGCCAGCAGCCTACCACAGGGGATTCAAGAGACCCAGTACTTC.

V is TRBV6-5 and J is TRBJ1-2; no clear D. V was pared by 2 bases and J by 5 bases, with 12 bases between. The CDR3 contains 14 residues. CDR1 and CDR2 (germline): MNHEY, SVGAGI. Here the CDR3 reads CASSYRAVGYGYTF. DNA of the CDR3: TGTGCCAGCAGTTACCGGGCAGTCGGGTATGGCTACACCTTC.

This clonotype was seen just once. This chain connects TRBV20-1 to TRBJ1-5, with TRBD1 identical over 8 bases. Germline V CDR1 and CDR2: DFQATT, SNEGSKA (reference sequence). V lost 6 bases and J lost 6; bases outside the gene matches: 10. This CDR3 is built from 14 residues. In DNA, the CDR3 is TGCAGTGCGCCAGACAGGGGAGGTGGTCAGCCCCAGCATTTT. Translated: CSAPDRGGGQPQHF.

There are many counts of this clonotype. A much bigger clone sits one base away, suggesting this may be a read error. The V and J genes are TRBV2 and TRBJ2-5, with D uncertain. In germline, CDR1 is SNHLY, CDR2 FYNNEI. V was shortened by 2 bases and J by 1 base, with 14 bases between the two germline ends. The CDR3 sequence is 16 residues long. The CDR3 here is CASSEMEWRIQETQYF. CDR3 nucleotides: TGTGCCAGCAGTGAAATGGAGTGGCGTATCCAAGAGACCCAGTACTTC.

This clonotype showed up many times. The chain is built from TRBV5-6 and TRBJ2-7, with D possibly matching TRBD2 (5 bases). V gave up 0 bases and J gave up 3 bases, with 7 bases separating them. The CDR3 length is 13 residues. Germline V gene data show CDR1 as SGHDT and CDR2 as YYEEEE. The CDR3 region has the DNA TGTGCCAGCAGCTTGGCTGGACTCTACGAGCAGTACTTC. This sequence encodes CASSLAGLYEQYF.

This clonotype appeared many times. The chain joins TRBV20-1 to TRBJ1-5; D not resolved. The CDR3 covers 12 residues. The germline V gene encodes CDR1 DFQATT and CDR2 SNEGSKA (reference sequence). V lost 3 bases and J lost 4, with 7 bases in between. CDR3 protein: CSASGGNQPQHF. Written as DNA, the CDR3 is TGCAGTGCTAGCGGAGGGAATCAGCCCCAGCATTTT.

This clonotype was seen many times. This chain joins TRBV20-1 and TRBJ1-1; 9 nucleotides align to TRBD1. The CDR3 has 11 amino acids. Per the germline V gene, CDR1 is DFQATT and CDR2 is SNEGSKA (reference sequence). The CDR3 DNA sequence: TGCAGCGCGACAGGGGGCACTGAAGCTTTCTTT. It encodes CSATGGTEAFF.

The CDR3 loop reads CASSYGFRVGDGYTF. The CDR3 DNA sequence: TGTGCCAGCAGTTACGGATTCAGGGTAGGGGACGGCTACACCTTC. V and J are TRBV6-5 and TRBJ1-2, with D tentatively TRBD1 (5 bases). Germline CDR1 reads MNHEY; CDR2 reads SVGAGI. This CDR3 region has 15 residues. Trimming took off 2 bases at V and 8 bases at J, with 18 bases between the two ends.

The rearrangement links TRBV6-1 to TRBJ1-1; D is unclear. The CDR3 has 13 amino acids. Germline lookup yields CDR1 MNHNS and CDR2 SASEGT. V was clipped by 8 bases and J by 7 bases, with 17 bases between them. CDR3 in amino acids: CASHGSNTREAFF. The CDR3 DNA reads as TGTGCCAGCCACGGATCAAACACACGTGAAGCTTTCTTT.

The J gene is TRBJ2-7, the V gene TRBV20-1; D unresolved. The CDR3 runs 14 residues. With 3 bases removed from V and 0 bases from J, the gap between germline ends came to 12 bases. Germline V gene lookup returns CDR1 DFQATT and CDR2 SNEGSKA (reference sequence). The CDR3 DNA is TGCAGTGCTAGCAACTTCCAAGGCTCCTACGAGCAGTACTTC. Its protein product is CSASNFQGSYEQYF.

The V gene is TRBV5-6, the J gene TRBJ2-7; D remains unclear. Trimming pared 3 bases from V and 7 bases from J, leaving 17 bases between. The CDR3 runs to 14 residues. Germline V gene lookup returns CDR1 SGHDT and CDR2 YYEEEE. The CDR3 protein is CASSYPSRGLEQYF. The DNA for the CDR3 is TGTGCCAGCAGCTACCCTTCGCGAGGTTTGGAGCAGTACTTC.

This clonotype was seen at least ten times. The chain uses TRBV12-3 or TRBV12-4 and TRBJ2-5, with 9 nucleotides matching TRBD1. J gave up 3 bases and V 5 bases, and 7 bases lay outside the gene matches. The CDR3 totals 15 residues. The CDR3 nucleotides read TGTGCCAGCAGTCCCCACAGGGGGCTGGAAGAGACCCAGTACTTC. This encodes CASSPHRGLEETQYF.

This clonotype was observed many times. As DNA, the CDR3 is TGTGCCAGCCACAGGGGAACGAACACCGGGGAGCTGTTTTTT. Translation: CASHRGTNTGELFF. J is TRBJ2-2 and V is TRBV11-2; 7 bases are a match to TRBD1. V dropped 8 bases and J dropped 0; count of bases not matched to a gene: 3. In germline, CDR1 is SGHAT, CDR2 FQNNGV. The CDR3 covers 14 residues. The full variable domain, in which reference TRBV11-2 and TRBJ2-2 provide the parts outside the CDR3, is EAGVAQSPRYKIIEKRQSVAFWCNPISGHATLYWYQQILGQGPKLLIQFQNNGVVDDSQLPKDRFSAERLKGVDSTLKIQPAKLEDSAVYLCASHRGTNTGELFFGEGSRLTVL.

This clonotype has a count of ten or more. This chain connects TRBV2 to TRBJ2-2; the D gene could be TRBD1 or TRBD2 (5 bases each). Germline CDR1 is SNHLY and CDR2 is FYNNEI. CDR3 size: 15 residues. V was clipped by 6 bases and J by 0 bases, with 11 bases between them. The CDR3 DNA reads as TGTGCCAGCAGGCCCGGGACCTCGAACACCGGGGAGCTGTTTTTT. Its translation: CASRPGTSNTGELFF.

The chain is built from TRBV27 and TRBJ1-2, with TRBD1 identical over 10 bases. Trimming at V came to 7 bases and at J to 5 bases, leaving 4 bases not matched to a gene. The CDR3 runs 13 residues. Germline CDR1 MNHEY, CDR2 SMNVEV (reference sequence). The CDR3 region is CASTPGQGYGYTF. CDR3 DNA sequence: TGTGCCAGCACCCCGGGACAGGGGTATGGCTACACCTTC.